The present T cell receptor (beta chain) was sequenced within a study of blood T cell repertoires in COVID-19. Study summary: COVID-19 samples from acute and convalescent phases originated in the United States, Italy and Spain. T cells, B-cell-depleted T cells, or PBMCs supplied cDNA or gDNA.

In the source study's methods: Amplified reference gene primers provided the basis for estimating nucleated cell counts. Here immunoSEQ multiplex PCR was the method, and the copy in TCRdb shows in-frame clones only, minus some. The V and J calls and the clone size are those of that table, but D and trimming were determined from the DNA. Among 350,000 or so clones listed, approximately 90% were seen once. The CDR3 has 13 amino acids. V dropped 5 bases and J dropped 3 bases, with 9 bases sitting between them. Germline V lookup: CDR1 SGHTA, CDR2 FQGTGA. Seattle patients were enrolled while actively infected and followed longitudinally.

Sample: peripheral blood. V usage is TRBV7-3 and J usage is TRBJ2-3; D possibly corresponds to TRBD2 (5 bases). This clonotype originated in a woman aged 60-70 years with COVID-19, enrolled during active disease. The CDR3 DNA reads TGTGCCAGCAGCCGTGGACTTACAGATACGCAGTATTTT. Protein product: CASSRGLTDTQYF.